One and the same sample provided the 14 T cell receptor beta chains below, sequenced in a study of cytomegalovirus exposure and HLA in healthy donors. The PCR ran on 60 Vbeta and 13 Jbeta primers. Sequencing was performed with immunoSEQ multiplex PCR; in TCRdb, only in-frame clones are kept and a portion is missing. This sample has about 280,000 clones, with roughly 89% found just once. What was sequenced was PBMCs. These receptors were obtained from a woman between 18 and 29 years old in good health and CMV-seronegative.

As for this clone: One junction end does not reproduce the germline sequence, and a read error may be involved. This sequence joins TRBV6-1 and TRBJ1-5; 7 bases agree with TRBD1. The V gene's germline CDR1 is MNHNS and CDR2 SASEGT. This CDR3 is 19 amino acids long. The CDR3 sequence is CASSGGVTSRQGSTQPQHF. CDR3 sequence (DNA): TGTGCCAGCAGTGGAGGAGTTACGTCACGACAGGGAAGCACTCAGCCCCAGCATTTT.

The CDR3 reads CASSTDSNEQFF. The CDR3 coding sequence is TGTGCCAGCAGCACCGACAGCAATGAGCAGTTCTTC. The chain joins TRBV2 to TRBJ2-1; perhaps TRBD1 as D (5 bases). The germline V gene has CDR1 SNHLY and CDR2 FYNNEI. The CDR3 sequence is 12 residues long. Between the trimmed V and J ends, which lost 6 bases and 6 bases, there was a span of 9 bases.

This chain joins TRBV27 and TRBJ2-1; D ambiguous. V was pared by 8 bases and J by 8 bases, with 16 bases between. CDR1 is MNHEY and CDR2 is SMNVEV in the germline V gene (reference sequence). This CDR3 has 13 amino acids. CDR3 DNA sequence: TGTGCCAGCCATGATGCAGGCATCGATGAGCAGTTCTTC. Amino acid sequence: CASHDAGIDEQFF.

This chain joins TRBV2 and TRBJ1-5; 9 nucleotides align to TRBD1. The germline CDR1 and CDR2 sequences are SNHLY and FYNNEI. V gave up 5 bases and J gave up 5 bases; unmatched junction bases: 4. CDR3 length: 14 amino acids. CDR3 residues: CASSPGQGYQPQHF. CDR3 DNA: TGTGCCAGCAGTCCCGGACAGGGGTATCAGCCCCAGCATTTT.

Here the CDR3 DNA reads TGCGCCAGCAGCTTGGTACCCGGGACAGGTTCCTACGAGCAGTACTTC. Amino acid sequence: CASSLVPGTGSYEQYF. The J gene is TRBJ2-7, the V gene TRBV5-1; TRBD1 agrees at 8 bases. CDR3 length: 16 amino acids. Germline CDR1 reads SGHRS; CDR2 reads YFSETQ. Unmatched junction bases numbered 6, after V lost 0 bases and J lost 1 base.

A remark on this clone: Distinct nucleotide sequences in the sample also encode this CDR3. V is TRBV30 and J is TRBJ1-6; tentatively, D is TRBD1 (5 bases). CDR3 size: 14 residues. Trimming stripped 3 bases from V and 5 bases from J, with 11 bases between. Germline CDR1 and CDR2: GTSNPN and SVGIG (reference sequence). CDR3 region: CAWRGGLNNSPLHF. The CDR3 coding sequence is TGTGCCTGGAGGGGGGGACTCAATAATTCACCCCTCCACTTT.

This clone has a single count. This CDR3 is CASRNRGLPEGEKLFF. Written as DNA, the CDR3 is TGTGCCAGCAGAAACCGGGGTCTGCCAGAGGGTGAAAAACTGTTTTTT. The genes are TRBV2 and TRBJ1-4; no definite D call. The CDR3 covers 16 residues. Germline V CDR1 and CDR2: SNHLY, FYNNEI. The germline V and J ends were trimmed by 6 bases and 7 bases, with 21 bases remaining between them.

The V and J genes are TRBV9 and TRBJ2-1; TRBD2 matches 8 bases. Germline trimming cut 1 base from V and 3 bases from J; bases unmatched to any gene: 3. This CDR3 region has 15 residues. Germline V gives CDR1 SGDLS, CDR2 YYNGEE. CDR3 sequence (DNA): TGTGCCAGCAGCGTAACTAGCGGTCTCTACAATGAGCAGTTCTTC. Protein sequence: CASSVTSGLYNEQFF.

This rearrangement joins TRBV27 to TRBJ2-7, with D maybe TRBD1 (5 bases). Between the trimmed V and J ends, which lost 2 bases and 0 bases, there was a span of 8 bases. The CDR3 covers 14 residues. CDR1 is MNHEY, CDR2 SMNVEV, per germline (reference sequence). CDR3 protein: CASSLDRSSYEQYF. The CDR3 nucleotides are TGTGCCAGCAGTTTAGACAGATCCTCCTACGAGCAGTACTTC.

The rearrangement uses TRBV5-4 and TRBJ2-7; 7 nucleotides line up with TRBD1. V trimming: 2 bases; J trimming: 2 bases; junction bases outside the gene matches: 4. The V gene's germline CDR1 is SGHNT and CDR2 YYREEE (reference sequence). The CDR3 is 14 amino acids. CDR3 region: CASSFGTETYEQYF. As DNA, the CDR3 is TGTGCCAGCAGCTTTGGGACAGAAACCTACGAGCAGTACTTC. The full variable domain, with the rest looked up from reference TRBV5-4 and TRBJ2-7, is ETGVTQSPTHLIKTRGQQVTLRCSSQSGHNTVSWYQQALGQGPQFIFQYYREEENGRGNFPPRFSGLQFPNYSSELNVNALELDDSALYLCASSFGTETYEQYFGPGTRLTVT.

V gene TRBV6-6 combines with J gene TRBJ2-7, with 7 nucleotides matching TRBD1. The CDR3 spans 12 residues. Germline CDR1 and CDR2: MNHNY and SVGAGI (reference sequence). V was pared by 6 bases and J by 7 bases, with 6 bases of the junction left unmatched. The DNA for the CDR3 is TGTGCCAGCAGAGGAACAGGGGTGGAGCAGTACTTC. Its protein is CASRGTGVEQYF.

This clone was picked up a small number of times. This rearrangement joins TRBV13 to TRBJ2-7, with a possible D match to TRBD1 (5 bases). CDR3 length equals 14 residues. Looked up from germline, CDR1 is PRHDT and CDR2 is FYEKMQ (reference sequence). The ends were cut back, 5 bases at V and 3 bases at J, with 14 bases in the middle. The CDR3 region has the DNA TGTGCCAGCAGCGTCCGACAGCTATTCTACGAGCAGTACTTC. Translating gives CASSVRQLFYEQYF.

V is TRBV9 and J is TRBJ2-3, with no clear D. The V and J ends lost 0 bases and 5 bases respectively, with 13 bases between them. The germline gives CDR1 SGDLS, CDR2 YYNGEE. CDR3 length equals 15 residues. CDR3 sequence: CASSVGSLSGDTQYF. Written as DNA, the CDR3 is TGTGCCAGCAGCGTAGGCTCTCTCTCCGGAGATACGCAGTATTTT.

The DNA of the CDR3 is TGCGCCAGCAGCCAGGCGGGGGGGACGGATACGCAGTATTTT. Translating it yields CASSQAGGTDTQYF. The chain has TRBV4-1 and TRBJ2-3, with 9 positions matching TRBD2. Trimming took 3 bases from V and 6 from J; bases not matched to a gene: 4. CDR1 and CDR2 from the germline V gene are MGHRA and YSYEKL. The CDR3 loop spans 14 amino acids.